This is a list of T cell receptor beta chains from one sample in a study of spatial heterogeneity in lung cancer. TCRdb reprocessed the 5' RACE reads via MiXCR and lists one record per CDR3 protein. The top ten hold over 5.5% of the sample, which has tens of thousands of distinct CDR3 sequences, approximately 12% seen once. The sequences come from PBMCs, collected at surgery. The source of these receptors is a male donor with early-stage non-small cell lung cancer. The CDR3 runs from the conserved cysteine through the conserved F or W. The order of the fields is J gene, D gene, clone size, V gene, CDR3 length, CDR3 DNA, CDR3 protein. D genes are given only for firm matches. Not every row has a clone size; where given, it reads once, few, many or a size class.

>TRBJ2-7|TRBD1|few|TRBV29-1|13
TGCAGCGTTGCCGACAGGGGGCCTTACGAGCAGTACTTC
CSVADRGPYEQYF
>TRBJ2-7|-|many|TRBV9|16
TGTGCCAGCAGCGTAGGGGGACACCTCCTTGGCTACGAGCAGTACTTC
CASSVGGHLLGYEQYF
>TRBJ2-1|-|few|TRBV30|13
TGTGCCTGGGGACCAGGTGCCTACAATGAGCAGTTCTTC
CAWGPGAYNEQFF
>TRBJ2-2|TRBD2|-|TRBV5-1|14
TGCGCCAGCAGGGAGGGACTAAACACCGGGGAGCTGTTTTTT
CASREGLNTGELFF
>TRBJ2-6|-|many|TRBV18|19
TGTGCCAGCTCACCACCCTCTCACAGGGTGTTAGATGGGGCCAACGTCCTGACTTTC
CASSPPSHRVLDGANVLTF
>TRBJ2-7|TRBD2|-|TRBV7-2|14
TGTGCCAGCAGCTTAGGCGGGAGGGCCGACGAGCAGTACTTC
CASSLGGRADEQYF
>TRBJ2-1|-|many|TRBV10-3|15
TGTGCCATCAGCCCTCTCCCCCAGGAGGACAATGAGCAGTTCTTC
CAISPLPQEDNEQFF
>TRBJ1-1|-|few|TRBV30|13
TGTGCCTGGAGTGAACAGATTAACACTGAAGCTTTCTTT
CAWSEQINTEAFF
>TRBJ2-1|-|many|TRBV5-1|12
TGCGCCAGCGCACCAAACGACAATGAGCAGTTCTTC
CASAPNDNEQFF
>TRBJ2-7|-|few|TRBV6-2/TRBV6-3|14
TGTGCCAGCAGCCACTTAAGCCGGTCCTACGAGCAGTACTTC
CASSHLSRSYEQYF
>TRBJ2-1|TRBD2|-|TRBV20-1|14
TGCAGTGGAAGCGGGAGTTTTCTCCCCAATGAGCAGTTCTTC
CSGSGSFLPNEQFF
>TRBJ2-5|TRBD2|few|TRBV11-2|17
TGTGCCAGCAGCCAGACGAGCGGGAGGCCACTCCAAGAGACCCAGTACTTC
CASSQTSGRPLQETQYF
>TRBJ2-3|-|few|TRBV20-1|11
TGCAGTGCTACTGAGTCCGGTACGCAGTATTTT
CSATESGTQYF
>TRBJ2-2|-|few|TRBV27|13
TGTGCCAGCGGGGGGCCGTTAACCGGGGAGCTGTTTTTT
CASGGPLTGELFF
>TRBJ2-1|-|few|TRBV6-1|16
TGTGCCAGCAGTGAAGTTTTAGGATCCCCGTACAATGAGCAGTTCTTC
CASSEVLGSPYNEQFF
>TRBJ2-1|-|few|TRBV10-2|16
TGCGCCAGCAGTGAGTCAGCAGCGGTCTCCTACAATGAGCAGTTCTTC
CASSESAAVSYNEQFF
>TRBJ2-3|-|few|TRBV7-2|14
TGTGCCAGCAGCTTAGACAGCGGGTCAGATACGCAGTATTTT
CASSLDSGSDTQYF
>TRBJ2-2|-|few|TRBV4-2|14
TGTGCCAGCAGCCAAGATGAGACTAGGGAAGAGCTGTTTTTT
CASSQDETREELFF
>TRBJ1-5|TRBD1|many|TRBV30|13
TGTGCCTGGGCGGACAGGGGAGATCAGCCCCAGCATTTT
CAWADRGDQPQHF
>TRBJ2-1|TRBD2|many|TRBV13|19
TGTGCCAGCAGCTCCCGACAGCCGGGAGGGTACTACTCCTACAATGAGCAGTTCTTC
CASSSRQPGGYYSYNEQFF
>TRBJ2-1|-|-|TRBV3-1|12
TGTGTCAGCAGCCTTACGGTTAATGAGCAGTTCTTC
CVSSLTVNEQFF
>TRBJ1-6|TRBD1|few|TRBV28|15
TGTGCCAGCAGTTTCCAGGGGGTTTATAATTCACCCCTCCACTTT
CASSFQGVYNSPLHF
>TRBJ2-1|-|-|TRBV12-3/TRBV12-4|14
TGTGCCAGCAGTTCCTGGGACTCTGGAAATGAGCAGTTCTTC
CASSSWDSGNEQFF
>TRBJ1-1|-|-|TRBV30|12
TGTGCCTGGAGTGCCACCCCAACTGAAGCTTTCTTT
CAWSATPTEAFF
>TRBJ2-1|TRBD2|-|TRBV11-2|18
TGTGCCAGCAGCTTAGCCCTGACCGGGACTAGCGGGAGCTCGACCCAGTTCTTC
CASSLALTGTSGSSTQFF
>TRBJ2-7|-|few|TRBV6-1|14
TGTGCCAGCAGTGAATGGGATTCTTCATACGAGCAGTACTTC
CASSEWDSSYEQYF
>TRBJ2-3|TRBD2|many|TRBV7-6|14
TGTGCCAGCAGCCTAGCGGGAGAAGCAGATACGCAGTATTTT
CASSLAGEADTQYF
>TRBJ1-2|-|-|TRBV15|13
TGTGCCACCAGCAGAGGCGTAGGGGATGGCTACACCTTC
CATSRGVGDGYTF
>TRBJ2-6|TRBD2|few|TRBV4-2|18
TGTGCCAGCAGCCAAGAAGCCCGGGAGGTCTCTGGGGCCAACGTCCTGACTTTC
CASSQEAREVSGANVLTF
>TRBJ2-7|TRBD2|few|TRBV10-3|15
TGTGCCATCAGTGATTTGAGCGGGAGTAGTAAGGAGCAGTACTTC
CAISDLSGSSKEQYF
>TRBJ2-7|-|few|TRBV5-1|14
TGCGCCAGCAGCCGGTGGGGACAACCCTACGAGCAGTACTTC
CASSRWGQPYEQYF
>TRBJ2-7|TRBD1|many|TRBV29-1|11
TGCAGCGCGATCGGACAGGGAACTAATTACTTC
CSAIGQGTNYF
>TRBJ2-1|-|few|TRBV12-3/TRBV12-4|13
TGTGCCAGCGCCCCGGGGTTTCCCAATGAGCAGTTCTTC
CASAPGFPNEQFF
>TRBJ2-3|TRBD2|-|TRBV24-1|17
TGTGCCACCAGTGATTTTGTAGCGGGAGGGCCCGTAGATACGCAGTATTTT
CATSDFVAGGPVDTQYF
>TRBJ1-1|TRBD1|few|TRBV12-3/TRBV12-4|14
TGTGCCAGCAGTAGGACAGGGGGCAACACTGAAGCTTTCTTT
CASSRTGGNTEAFF
>TRBJ1-2|TRBD1|many|TRBV29-1|15
TGCAGCGTTGTCAGCCGGACAGGGGTAGACTATGGCTACACCTTC
CSVVSRTGVDYGYTF
>TRBJ1-1|-|-|TRBV6-5|14
TGTGCCAGCAGCAGAATTGGGACTAACACTGAAGCTTTCTTT
CASSRIGTNTEAFF
>TRBJ1-1|-|few|TRBV29-1|13
TGCAGCGTTGCCCTGGGGGGGTGGACTGAAGCTTTCTTT
CSVALGGWTEAFF
>TRBJ2-5|TRBD2|many|TRBV9|16
TGTGCCAGCAGCGTAGTGCCTAGCGGGAGTTTAGAGACCCAGTACTTC
CASSVVPSGSLETQYF
>TRBJ2-3|TRBD1|few|TRBV24-1|16
TGTGCCACCAGTGAGGCCGGGACAGGGTATTACGATACGCAGTATTTT
CATSEAGTGYYDTQYF
>TRBJ1-2|-|few|TRBV4-3|13
TGCGCCAGCAGCCTCCTAGTAGATGGCGGCTACACCTTC
CASSLLVDGGYTF
>TRBJ2-1|-|few|TRBV25-1|13
TGTGCCAGCAGTGGATATAGCGACGATGAGCAGTTCTTC
CASSGYSDDEQFF
>TRBJ1-1|TRBD1|-|TRBV29-1|14
TGCAGCTGCTCCATGGGACAGGGGTCCGCTGAAGCTTTCTTT
CSCSMGQGSAEAFF
>TRBJ2-7|-|many|TRBV11-2|13
TGTGCCAGCAGCTTAACGGCAGGCTACGAGCAGTACTTC
CASSLTAGYEQYF
>TRBJ1-1|TRBD1|-|TRBV23-1|13
TGCGCCAGCAGAGAACAGGGGAACTTAGAAGCTTTCTTT
CASREQGNLEAFF
>TRBJ2-1|TRBD2|-|TRBV5-1|18
TGCGCCAGCAGCGGAATATCCGGGACTAGCGGGAGTTTCCATGAGCAGTTCTTC
CASSGISGTSGSFHEQFF
>TRBJ1-1|-|many|TRBV15|15
TGTGCCACCAGCCCAGATCGAGGGGCGAATGATGAAGCTTTCTTT
CATSPDRGANDEAFF
>TRBJ1-2|TRBD1|few|TRBV5-6|14
TGTGCCAGCAGCCCGACAGGGGAGGATCGTGGCTACACCTTC
CASSPTGEDRGYTF
>TRBJ1-1|-|-|TRBV20-1|12
TGCAGTGCTAGCAGGGTCGGCGGTGAAGCTTTCTTT
CSASRVGGEAFF
>TRBJ2-3|-|-|TRBV7-2|13
TGTGCCAGCAGCCCCCCCTCGGGAGATACGCAGTATTTT
CASSPPSGDTQYF